This T cell receptor (beta chain) originates from a study of beta chain features in type 1 diabetes. Regarding the study as a whole: Comparison showed that naive, central memory and Treg TCRB repertoires appeared more similar among patients than among healthy donors. Patients with type 1 diabetes carried fewer insertions and had more deletions at their VDJ junctions. Among all four CD4+ subsets, Type 1 diabetes patients had TCRB CDR3s that were moderately but significantly shorter.

The CDR3 extends over 15 amino acids. V gave up 0 bases and J gave up 0 bases, with 12 bases separating them. Germline CDR1 reads GTSNPN; CDR2 reads SVGIG (reference sequence). Every isolated RNA sample was fully reverse transcribed, so sequencing captured expressed TCRB transcripts. Naive, central memory and regulatory T cell samples averaged around 3.3 million reads. The table came from immunoSEQ multiplex PCR; TCRdb's copy has only in-frame clones and leaves some out. The sample shows about 700,000 clones, roughly an eighth of them seen only once. Comment on this clone: Its target is unknown.

This receptor was taken from a man younger than 35 with type 1 diabetes. The sequenced material came from naive CD4+ T cells from blood. The V and J genes are TRBV30 and TRBJ2-7; perhaps TRBD1 as D (5 bases). The chain's CDR3 is CAWSVRGASSYEQYF. The CDR3 DNA is TGTGCCTGGAGTGTACGTGGGGCTTCCTCCTACGAGCAGTACTTC.